This T cell receptor beta chain was found in a study of T cells in Graves' hyperthyroidism and ophthalmopathy. In its sample, this clonotype was seen a few times. From germline, CDR1 is MRHNA and CDR2 SNTAGT. J lost 4 bases, V lost 4 bases, and 5 bases had no gene match. The CDR3 contains 14 residues. Amplification targeted TCR beta CDR3 regions from RNA transcripts. TCR CDR3 regions were first amplified by RT-PCR with HTBI primers. TCRdb called the multiplex PCR reads again in MiXCR, with one record for every CDR3 protein. The sample includes 300,000 to 400,000 distinct CDR3 sequences, over 20% seen only once; the top ten take less than 65%.

The source is a woman aged 45-59 years with Graves' hyperthyroidism. The specimen sequenced was blood. The chain combines TRBV6-4 with TRBJ2-3; the match to TRBD1 covers 7 bases. Written as DNA, the CDR3 is TGTGCCAGCAGTGGCGACAGGGCTGCAGATACGCAGTATTTT. It codes for CASSGDRAADTQYF.